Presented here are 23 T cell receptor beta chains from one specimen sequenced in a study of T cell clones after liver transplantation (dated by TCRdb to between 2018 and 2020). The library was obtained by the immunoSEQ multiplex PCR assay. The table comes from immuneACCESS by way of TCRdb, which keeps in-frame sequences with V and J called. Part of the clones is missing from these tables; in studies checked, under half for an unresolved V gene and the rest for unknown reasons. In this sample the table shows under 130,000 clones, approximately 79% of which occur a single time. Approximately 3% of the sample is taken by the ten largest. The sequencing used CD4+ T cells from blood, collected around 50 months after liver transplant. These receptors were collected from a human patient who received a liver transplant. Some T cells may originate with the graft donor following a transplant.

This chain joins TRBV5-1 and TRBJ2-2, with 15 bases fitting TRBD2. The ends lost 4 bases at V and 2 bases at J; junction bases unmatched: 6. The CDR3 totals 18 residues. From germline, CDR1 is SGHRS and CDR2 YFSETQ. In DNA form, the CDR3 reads TGCGCCAGCAGCGCGGGACTAGCGGGGGGCCGAAACACCGGGGAGCTGTTTTTT. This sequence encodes CASSAGLAGGRNTGELFF.

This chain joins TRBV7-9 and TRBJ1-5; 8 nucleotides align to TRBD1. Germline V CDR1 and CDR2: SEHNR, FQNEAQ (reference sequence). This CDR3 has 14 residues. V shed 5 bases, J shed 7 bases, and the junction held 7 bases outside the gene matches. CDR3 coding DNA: TGTGCCAGCAGCCAACAGGGGGTATTGCAGCCCCAGCATTTT. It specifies CASSQQGVLQPQHF.

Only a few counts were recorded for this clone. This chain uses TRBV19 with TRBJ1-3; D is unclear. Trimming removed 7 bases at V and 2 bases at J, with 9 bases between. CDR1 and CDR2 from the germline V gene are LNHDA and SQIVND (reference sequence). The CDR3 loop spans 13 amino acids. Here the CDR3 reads CASKPGTGNTIYF. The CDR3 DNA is TGTGCCAGTAAGCCGGGGACTGGAAACACCATATATTTT.

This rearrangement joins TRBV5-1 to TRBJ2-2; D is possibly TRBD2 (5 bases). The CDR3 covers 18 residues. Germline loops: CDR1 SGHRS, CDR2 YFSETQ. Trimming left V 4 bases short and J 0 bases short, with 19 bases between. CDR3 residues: CASSRTGNLNTNTGELFF. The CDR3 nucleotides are TGCGCCAGCAGCAGGACCGGGAACCTGAACACGAACACCGGGGAGCTGTTTTTT.

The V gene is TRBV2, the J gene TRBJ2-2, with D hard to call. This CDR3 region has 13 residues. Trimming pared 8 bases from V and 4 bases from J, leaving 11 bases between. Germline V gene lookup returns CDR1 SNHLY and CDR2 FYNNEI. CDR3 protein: CASSAETTGELFF. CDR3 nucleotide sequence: TGTGCCAGCTCGGCGGAGACCACCGGGGAGCTGTTTTTT.

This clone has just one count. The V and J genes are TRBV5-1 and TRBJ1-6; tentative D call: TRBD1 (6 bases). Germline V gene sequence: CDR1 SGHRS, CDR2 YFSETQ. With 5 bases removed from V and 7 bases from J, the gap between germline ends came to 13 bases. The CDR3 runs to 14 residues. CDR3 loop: CASSPGAGNSPLHF. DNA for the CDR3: TGCGCCAGCAGTCCGGGGGCGGGGAATTCACCCCTCCACTTT.

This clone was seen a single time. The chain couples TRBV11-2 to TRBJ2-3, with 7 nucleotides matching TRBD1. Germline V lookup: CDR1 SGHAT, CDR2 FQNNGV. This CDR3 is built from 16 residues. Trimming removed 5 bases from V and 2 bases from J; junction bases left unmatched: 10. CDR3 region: CASSLRGRINTDTQYF. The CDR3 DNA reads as TGTGCCAGCAGCCTAAGGGGGCGGATTAACACAGATACGCAGTATTTT.

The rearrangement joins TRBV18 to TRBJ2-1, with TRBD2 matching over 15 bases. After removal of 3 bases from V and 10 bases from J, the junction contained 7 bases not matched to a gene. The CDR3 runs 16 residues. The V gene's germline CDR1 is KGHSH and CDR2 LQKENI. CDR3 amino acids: CASSPPGTSGGTEQFF. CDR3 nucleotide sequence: TGTGCCAGCTCACCCCCCGGGACTAGCGGGGGGACGGAGCAGTTCTTC.

Here the CDR3 DNA reads TGCGCCAGCAGCTTGGGAGGCGGGAACACCGGGGAGCTGTTTTTT. It translates to CASSLGGGNTGELFF. V usage is TRBV5-1 and J usage is TRBJ2-2; D remains unclear. Germline loops: CDR1 SGHRS, CDR2 YFSETQ. The CDR3 totals 15 residues. V lost 0 bases and J 1 base, leaving 7 bases between the germline ends.

The CDR3 DNA sequence: TGTGCCTGGAGTGTAGGCAATGAGCAGTTCTTC. Its protein product is CAWSVGNEQFF. V is TRBV30 and J is TRBJ2-1; no definite D call. CDR1 GTSNPN and CDR2 SVGIG come from the germline V gene (reference sequence). The CDR3 is made up of 11 amino acids. V dropped 0 bases and J dropped 6 bases, with 3 bases sitting between them.

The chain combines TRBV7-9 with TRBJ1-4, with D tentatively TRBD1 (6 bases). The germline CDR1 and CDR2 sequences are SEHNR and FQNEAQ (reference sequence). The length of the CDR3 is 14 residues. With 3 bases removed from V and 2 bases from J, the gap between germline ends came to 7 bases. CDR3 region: CASSFDRTNEKLFF. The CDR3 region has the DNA TGTGCCAGCAGCTTCGACAGGACTAATGAAAAACTGTTTTTT.

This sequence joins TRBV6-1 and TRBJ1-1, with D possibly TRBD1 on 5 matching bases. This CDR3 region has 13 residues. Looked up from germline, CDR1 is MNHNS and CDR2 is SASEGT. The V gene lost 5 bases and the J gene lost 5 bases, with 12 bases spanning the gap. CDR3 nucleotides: TGTGCCAGCAGTAAGGGGTGGGGGACTGAAGCTTTCTTT. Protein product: CASSKGWGTEAFF.

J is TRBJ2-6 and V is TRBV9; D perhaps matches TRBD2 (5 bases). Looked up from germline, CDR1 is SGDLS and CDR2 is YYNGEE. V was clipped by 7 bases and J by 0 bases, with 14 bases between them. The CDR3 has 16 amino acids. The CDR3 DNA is TGTGCCAGCTCCCGGACTCCATCCTCTGGGGCCAACGTCCTGACTTTC. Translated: CASSRTPSSGANVLTF.

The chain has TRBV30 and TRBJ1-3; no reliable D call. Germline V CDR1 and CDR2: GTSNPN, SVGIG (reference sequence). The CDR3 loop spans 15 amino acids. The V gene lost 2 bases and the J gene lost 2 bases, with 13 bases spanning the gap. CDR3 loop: CAWSWSGQTGNTIYF. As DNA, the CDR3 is TGTGCCTGGAGTTGGTCAGGTCAAACTGGAAACACCATATATTTT.

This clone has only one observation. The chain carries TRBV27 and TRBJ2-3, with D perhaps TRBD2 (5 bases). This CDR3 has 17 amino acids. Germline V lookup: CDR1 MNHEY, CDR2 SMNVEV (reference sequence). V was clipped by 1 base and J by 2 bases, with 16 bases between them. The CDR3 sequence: CASSLLSLAGVTDTQYF. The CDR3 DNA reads TGTGCCAGCAGTTTATTAAGCCTAGCAGGTGTCACAGATACGCAGTATTTT.

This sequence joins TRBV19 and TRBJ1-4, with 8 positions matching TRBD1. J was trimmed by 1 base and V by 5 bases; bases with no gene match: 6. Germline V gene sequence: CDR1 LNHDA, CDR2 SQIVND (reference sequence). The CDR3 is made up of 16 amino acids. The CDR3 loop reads CASSFNRGETNEKLFF. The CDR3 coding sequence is TGTGCCAGTAGTTTCAACAGGGGGGAAACTAATGAAAAACTGTTTTTT. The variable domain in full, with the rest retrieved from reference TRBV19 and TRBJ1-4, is DGGITQSPKYLFRKEGQNVTLSCEQNLNHDAMYWYRQDPGQGLRLIYYSQIVNDFQKGDIAEGYSVSREKKESFPLTVTSAQKNPTAFYLCASSFNRGETNEKLFFGSGTQLSVL.

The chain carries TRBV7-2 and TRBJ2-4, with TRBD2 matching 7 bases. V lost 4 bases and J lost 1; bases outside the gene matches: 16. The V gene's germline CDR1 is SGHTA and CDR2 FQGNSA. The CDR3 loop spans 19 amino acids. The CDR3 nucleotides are TGTGCCAGCAGCTCTCAATCGAGTAGCGGGCCCATTGCCAAAAACATTCAGTACTTC. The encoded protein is CASSSQSSSGPIAKNIQYF.

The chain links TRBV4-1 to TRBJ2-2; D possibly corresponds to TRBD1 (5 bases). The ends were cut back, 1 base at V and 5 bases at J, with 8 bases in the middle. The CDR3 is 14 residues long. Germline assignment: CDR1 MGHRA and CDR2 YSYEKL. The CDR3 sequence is CASSQGQQTGELFF. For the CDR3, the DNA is TGCGCCAGCAGCCAAGGACAGCAAACCGGGGAGCTGTTTTTT.

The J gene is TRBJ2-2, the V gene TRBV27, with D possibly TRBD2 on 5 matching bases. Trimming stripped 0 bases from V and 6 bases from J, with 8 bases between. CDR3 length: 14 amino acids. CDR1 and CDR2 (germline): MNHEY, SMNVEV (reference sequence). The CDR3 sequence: CASSLSGGPGELFF. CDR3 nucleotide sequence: TGTGCCAGCAGTTTATCGGGCGGGCCCGGGGAGCTGTTTTTT.

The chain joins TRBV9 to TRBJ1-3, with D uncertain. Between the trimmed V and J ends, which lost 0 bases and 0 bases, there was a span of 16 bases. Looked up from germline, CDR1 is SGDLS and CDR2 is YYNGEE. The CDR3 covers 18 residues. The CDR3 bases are TGTGCCAGCAGCGTAGGGTACCCTCGGCTGATCTCTGGAAACACCATATATTTT. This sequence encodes CASSVGYPRLISGNTIYF. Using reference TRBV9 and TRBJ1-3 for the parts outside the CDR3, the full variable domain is DSGVTQTPKHLITATGQRVTLRCSPRSGDLSVYWYQQSLDQGLQFLIQYYNGEERAKGNILERFSAQQFPDLHSELNLSSLELGDSALYFCASSVGYPRLISGNTIYFGEGSWLTVV.

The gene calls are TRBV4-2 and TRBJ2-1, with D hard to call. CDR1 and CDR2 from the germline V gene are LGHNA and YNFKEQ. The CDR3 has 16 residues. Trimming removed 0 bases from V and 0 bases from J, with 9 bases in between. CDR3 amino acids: CASSQDRLDSYNEQFF. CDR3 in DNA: TGTGCCAGCAGCCAAGATCGGCTAGACTCCTACAATGAGCAGTTCTTC.

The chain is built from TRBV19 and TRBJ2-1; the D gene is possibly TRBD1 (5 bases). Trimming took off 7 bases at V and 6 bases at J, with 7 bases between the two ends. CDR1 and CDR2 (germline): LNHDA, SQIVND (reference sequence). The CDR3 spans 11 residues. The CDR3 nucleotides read TGTGCCAGTAAAAGGGGCAATGAGCAGTTCTTC. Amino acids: CASKRGNEQFF.

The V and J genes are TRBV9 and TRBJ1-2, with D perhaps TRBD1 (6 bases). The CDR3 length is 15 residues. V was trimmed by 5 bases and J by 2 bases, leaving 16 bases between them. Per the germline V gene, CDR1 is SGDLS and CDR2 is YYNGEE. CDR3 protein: CASRAAGGGNYGYTF. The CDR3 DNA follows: TGTGCCAGCAGGGCCGCGGGGGGCGGGAACTATGGCTACACCTTC.